One and the same sample provided the 10 T cell receptor beta chains below, sequenced in a study of a mutant IDH1 vaccine in newly diagnosed glioma. TCRdb keeps only in-frame clones here, not all; method: immunoSEQ multiplex PCR. There are 85,000 to 100,000 clones in the sample; around 90% occur only once, and under 0.7% lies in the top ten. The sample's time point: baseline, week 1 (first vaccination visit). The treatment: pre-vaccination baseline after standard-of-care therapy. The sample here was PBMCs, taken from a glioma patient treated with radiotherapy, temozolomide or both. The receptors were gathered from a woman aged 45-59 years with glioma.

V and J are TRBV27 and TRBJ2-7; possibly TRBD1 for D (6 bases). The CDR3 totals 13 residues. CDR1 MNHEY and CDR2 SMNVEV come from the germline V gene (reference sequence). Between the trimmed V and J ends, which lost 6 bases and 3 bases, there was a span of 12 bases. In DNA form, the CDR3 reads TGTGCCAGCAGGGACAGAACTTACTACGAGCAGTACTTC. Protein: CASRDRTYYEQYF.

This clone was seen more than once but under ten times. The rearrangement links TRBV9 to TRBJ1-1; D gene uncertain. The CDR3 has 13 amino acids. Trimming took off 1 base at V and 1 base at J, with 5 bases between the two ends. The germline V gene encodes CDR1 SGDLS and CDR2 YYNGEE. The CDR3 DNA reads TGTGCCAGCAGCGTAACAGAGAACACTGAAGCTTTCTTT. This translates into CASSVTENTEAFF.

The V call is TRBV6-6, the J call TRBJ2-1, with a possible D match to TRBD1 (6 bases). Germline CDR1 is MNHNY and CDR2 is SVGAGI (reference sequence). V lost 5 bases and J 7 bases, leaving 18 bases between the germline ends. The CDR3 is 15 residues long. The chain's CDR3 is CASSHEGELGNEQFF. The CDR3 DNA sequence: TGTGCCAGCAGTCACGAGGGGGAGTTGGGAAATGAGCAGTTCTTC.

The CDR3 DNA sequence: TGTGCCAGTAGTTTCCAGACGGCGGGGGAGACCCAGTACTTC. Protein product: CASSFQTAGETQYF. The chain combines TRBV19 with TRBJ2-5; a possible D gene is TRBD2 (6 bases). Trimming took off 5 bases at V and 5 bases at J, with 15 bases between the two ends. CDR1 is LNHDA and CDR2 is SQIVND in the germline V gene (reference sequence). CDR3 length equals 14 residues.

The rearrangement links TRBV2 to TRBJ2-5; 15 positions match TRBD2. Germline V lookup: CDR1 SNHLY, CDR2 FYNNEI. This CDR3 region has 16 residues. The trim removed 4 bases at V and 5 bases at J, leaving 5 bases unmatched. The CDR3 DNA follows: TGTGCCAGCAGTGGAGGACTAGCGGGAGGGGGGGAGACCCAGTACTTC. This codes for CASSGGLAGGGETQYF.

This chain uses TRBV18 with TRBJ1-1, with D hard to call. The V and J ends lost 2 bases and 4 bases respectively, with 8 bases between them. The CDR3 spans 13 residues. Per the germline V gene, CDR1 is KGHSH and CDR2 is LQKENI. CDR3 sequence (DNA): TGTGCCAGCTCACCAGTTCAGAGCACTGAAGCTTTCTTT. Residues: CASSPVQSTEAFF.

The CDR3 DNA reads as TGTGCCAGCAGCCAAGGGGGACAGGGGGTCGGCTACACCTTC. This encodes CASSQGGQGVGYTF. The rearrangement uses TRBV7-9 and TRBJ1-2; TRBD1 aligns across 11 bases. The V gene end was trimmed by 5 bases and the J gene end by 8 bases; junction bases not matched to a gene: 7. Germline V gene data show CDR1 as SEHNR and CDR2 as FQNEAQ (reference sequence). The CDR3 is 14 amino acids.

J is TRBJ2-5 and V is TRBV7-9, with 9 bases fitting TRBD1. This CDR3 is built from 16 residues. V shed 2 bases, J shed 0 bases, and the junction held 4 bases outside the gene matches. CDR1 and CDR2 from the germline V gene are SEHNR and FQNEAQ (reference sequence). Here the CDR3 reads CASSLWDRVYQETQYF. The CDR3 DNA follows: TGTGCCAGCAGCTTATGGGACAGGGTGTACCAAGAGACCCAGTACTTC.

The table lists this clone with a count of one. The chain couples TRBV10-3 to TRBJ2-5; no definite D call. Germline V gene sequence: CDR1 ENHRY, CDR2 SYGVKD. Trimming cost V 0 bases and J 4 bases, with 6 bases left between them. This CDR3 comprises 13 residues. In nucleotides, the CDR3 is TGTGCCATCAGTGAGTCGTTTAGAGAGACCCAGTACTTC. It encodes CAISESFRETQYF.

The chain is built from TRBV12-5 and TRBJ2-1, with D possibly matching TRBD2 (6 bases). Trimming shortened V by 2 bases and J by 4 bases, and 12 bases separated the two germline ends. The CDR3 covers 15 residues. Germline lookup yields CDR1 LGHNT and CDR2 FRNRAP. Here the CDR3 DNA reads TGTGCTAGTGGTTTGCGTCCGGGACTTTACAATGAGCAGTTCTTC. Protein: CASGLRPGLYNEQFF.